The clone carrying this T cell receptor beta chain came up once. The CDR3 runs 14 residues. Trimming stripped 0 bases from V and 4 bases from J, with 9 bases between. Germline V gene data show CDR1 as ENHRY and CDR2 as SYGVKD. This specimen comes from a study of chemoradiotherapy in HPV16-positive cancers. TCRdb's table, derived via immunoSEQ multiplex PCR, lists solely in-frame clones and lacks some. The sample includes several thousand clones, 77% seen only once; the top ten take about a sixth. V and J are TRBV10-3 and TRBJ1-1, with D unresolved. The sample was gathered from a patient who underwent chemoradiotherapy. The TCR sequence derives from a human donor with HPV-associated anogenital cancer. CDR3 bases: TGTGCCATCAGTGAGTCGGGAAAACCCACTGAAGCTTTCTTT. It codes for CAISESGKPTEAFF.